The 5 T cell receptor beta chains below were found in one sample sequenced in a study of cytomegalovirus exposure and HLA in healthy donors. The PCR ran on 60 Vbeta and 13 Jbeta primers. TCRdb's copy holds only in-frame clones and misses some; the assay was immunoSEQ multiplex PCR. The data show 190,000 or so clones, around 83% seen once. Specimen: PBMCs. The receptor set was obtained from a middle-aged man in good health and CMV-seronegative.

Turning to this clone: At one end the junction does not follow the germline gene, possibly because of a read error. V and J are TRBV7-9 and TRBJ2-1; TRBD2 aligns across 7 bases. The length of the CDR3 is 16 residues. Germline V gene lookup returns CDR1 SEHNR and CDR2 FQNEAQ (reference sequence). The CDR3 sequence is CSSSYSAGSAYNEQFF. Written as DNA, the CDR3 is TGTTCCAGCAGCTACTCAGCGGGAAGTGCCTACAATGAGCAGTTCTTC.

The chain is built from TRBV19 and TRBJ1-5; 10 nucleotides line up with TRBD1. Germline V gives CDR1 LNHDA, CDR2 SQIVND (reference sequence). The CDR3 loop spans 15 amino acids. With V trimmed by 5 bases and J by 6 bases, 7 bases remained unmatched. The CDR3 nucleotides read TGTGCCAGTAGTCAGGGACAGGGGACAGGTCAGCCCCAGCATTTT. This gives the protein CASSQGQGTGQPQHF.

The genes are TRBV20-1 and TRBJ2-5; D is unclear. This CDR3 spans 10 amino acids. Germline lookup yields CDR1 DFQATT and CDR2 SNEGSKA (reference sequence). The V gene lost 7 bases and the J gene lost 9 bases, with 12 bases spanning the gap. CDR3 sequence: CSVGHGSQYF. In DNA, the CDR3 is TGCAGTGTGGGTCACGGGTCCCAGTACTTC.

This rearrangement joins TRBV14 to TRBJ1-1; perhaps TRBD1 as D (5 bases). V gave up 4 bases and J gave up 3 bases, with 15 bases separating them. This CDR3 is built from 15 residues. The germline V gene encodes CDR1 SGHDN and CDR2 FVKESK. CDR3 sequence: CASSPRRQGDTEAFF. CDR3 bases: TGTGCCAGCAGCCCCAGGCGGCAGGGCGACACTGAAGCTTTCTTT.

In this sample, this clone turned up once. The chain joins TRBV5-1 to TRBJ2-2; 8 nucleotides align to TRBD1. The CDR3 covers 15 residues. Trimming cost V 2 bases and J 7 bases; bases outside gene matches: 7. Germline-derived CDR1 and CDR2 are SGHRS and YFSETQ. CDR3 amino acids: CASSFRAGGDGELFF. The CDR3 region has the DNA TGCGCCAGCAGCTTCCGGGCAGGGGGCGACGGGGAGCTGTTTTTT.